This T cell receptor (beta chain) was observed in a study of CD8 T cells in Susac syndrome. This CDR3 comprises 11 residues. The V gene's germline CDR1 is DFQATT and CDR2 SNEGSKA (reference sequence). The sequenced target, TCR beta, came from blood CD8+ and CD4+ T cells. Under recently defined diagnostic criteria, the patients with Susac syndrome qualified as having definite or probable disease. Through negative isolation, CD4+ and CD8+ T cells were obtained, while TEMRA cells were enriched using FACS. Reverse transcription of about 0.5 to 1 ug RNA was carried out with random hexamers. The TCR beta CDR3 was amplified by immunoSEQ multiplex PCR across 54 Vbeta, 13 Jbeta. TCRdb reanalysed the immunoSEQ multiplex PCR reads using MiXCR and keeps one entry per CDR3 protein. The data contain about 100,000 distinct CDR3 sequences, around 96% of them singletons.

The source material was CD8+ T cells from PBMCs. V is TRBV20-1 and J is TRBJ2-5; D perhaps matches TRBD1 (5 bases). This TCR came from a human donor with Susac syndrome. CDR3 protein: CKGVLRETQYF. CDR3 coding DNA: TGCAAAGGGGTTCTTAGGGAGACCCAGTACTTC.